The rows below give T cell receptor beta chains drawn from one sample of a study of blood T cell repertoires in COVID-19. The repertoire was sequenced with immunoSEQ multiplex PCR; TCRdb's copy has only in-frame clones and lacks some. The data show approximately 250,000 clones, 92% seen once. Sequenced sample: peripheral blood. The origin of the receptors is a man younger than 40 with COVID-19, enrolled during active disease. CDR3s include the opening cysteine and the closing phenylalanine or tryptophan. The order of the fields is J gene, clone size, D gene, V gene, CDR3 DNA, CDR3 protein. D genes are given only for firm matches. Only some rows state a clone size, as once, few, many or a class for expanded clones.

j_call: TRBJ2-5; clone_size: NA; d_call: NA; v_call: TRBV5-1; cdr3_nt: TGCGCCAGCAGCACCCCGACAGAAGAGACCCAGTACTTC; cdr3_aa: CASSTPTEETQYF
j_call: TRBJ2-1; clone_size: NA; d_call: TRBD2; v_call: TRBV10-3; cdr3_nt: TGTGCCTTCAGGGCGGGGGGGTCCGCCTACAATGAGCAGTTCTTC; cdr3_aa: CAFRAGGSAYNEQFF
j_call: TRBJ1-5; clone_size: NA; d_call: TRBD1; v_call: TRBV5-6; cdr3_nt: TGTGCCAGCAGCGCCGGGGGTCGGACAGGGAGTCAGCCCCAGCATTTT; cdr3_aa: CASSAGGRTGSQPQHF
j_call: TRBJ1-3; clone_size: NA; d_call: TRBD1; v_call: TRBV7-9; cdr3_nt: TGTGCCAGCAGCGCCCCGGGACAGGTATCGAATTACGCTGGAAACACCATATATTTT; cdr3_aa: CASSAPGQVSNYAGNTIYF
j_call: TRBJ2-1; clone_size: NA; d_call: TRBD2; v_call: TRBV18; cdr3_nt: TGTGCCAGCTCGGAGCTAGCGGAAAATTACAATGAGCAGTTCTTC; cdr3_aa: CASSELAENYNEQFF
j_call: TRBJ1-5; clone_size: once; d_call: NA; v_call: TRBV12-3/TRBV12-4; cdr3_nt: TGTGCCAGCAGTCAGGGGAGGGGGCAGCCCCAGCATTTT; cdr3_aa: CASSQGRGQPQHF
j_call: TRBJ2-7; clone_size: NA; d_call: TRBD1; v_call: TRBV19; cdr3_nt: TGTGCCAGTAGTTTACCGGGACAGGGAAACTACGAGCAGTACTTC; cdr3_aa: CASSLPGQGNYEQYF
j_call: TRBJ1-1; clone_size: NA; d_call: NA; v_call: TRBV4-1; cdr3_nt: TGCGCCAGCAGCCCTGGAAACCTAGGATTGAACACTGAAGCTTTCTTT; cdr3_aa: CASSPGNLGLNTEAFF
j_call: TRBJ1-4; clone_size: NA; d_call: TRBD1; v_call: TRBV28; cdr3_nt: TGTGCCAGCAGATCGCCGGGACAGGAAGAAAAACTGTTTTTT; cdr3_aa: CASRSPGQEEKLFF
j_call: TRBJ1-1; clone_size: NA; d_call: TRBD1; v_call: TRBV7-6; cdr3_nt: TGTGCCAGCAGCTTAGTAGGGGGCGATTGGCGGAACACTGAAGCTTTCTTT; cdr3_aa: CASSLVGGDWRNTEAFF
j_call: TRBJ2-6; clone_size: NA; d_call: TRBD1; v_call: TRBV30; cdr3_nt: TGTATGACTACAGGGGGCGCTGGGGCCAACGTCCTGACTTTC; cdr3_aa: CMTTGGAGANVLTF
j_call: TRBJ1-1; clone_size: NA; d_call: TRBD1; v_call: TRBV18; cdr3_nt: TGTGCCAGCTCACCCGCGGTAGGGGGCGTTTCAACTGAAGCTTTCTTT; cdr3_aa: CASSPAVGGVSTEAFF
j_call: TRBJ1-1; clone_size: NA; d_call: TRBD1; v_call: TRBV5-1; cdr3_nt: TGCGCCAGCAGCGAGAGGACAGGGAACACTGAAGCTTTCTTT; cdr3_aa: CASSERTGNTEAFF
j_call: TRBJ1-2; clone_size: NA; d_call: TRBD1; v_call: TRBV5-4; cdr3_nt: TGTGCCAGCAGCCTCGGACAGGGGGCAAATTCTGGCTATGGCTACACCTTC; cdr3_aa: CASSLGQGANSGYGYTF
j_call: TRBJ2-7; clone_size: NA; d_call: NA; v_call: TRBV19; cdr3_nt: TGTGCCAGTAGTCGTGGAGAAAGCGAGCAGTACTTC; cdr3_aa: CASSRGESEQYF
j_call: TRBJ1-6; clone_size: NA; d_call: TRBD1; v_call: TRBV19; cdr3_nt: TGTGCCAGTAGTACCGGACAGGGGGCGACCCCTTCACCCCTCCACTTT; cdr3_aa: CASSTGQGATPSPLHF
j_call: TRBJ2-2; clone_size: NA; d_call: TRBD1; v_call: TRBV7-9; cdr3_nt: TGTGCCAGCAGCCCAATTACCGGGACAGGGCGCACCGGGGAGCTGTTTTTT; cdr3_aa: CASSPITGTGRTGELFF
j_call: TRBJ2-2; clone_size: few; d_call: TRBD2; v_call: TRBV6-5; cdr3_nt: TGTGCCAGCAGTTACTCGAGGACTAGCGGGGAGCTGTTTTTT; cdr3_aa: CASSYSRTSGELFF
j_call: TRBJ2-5; clone_size: NA; d_call: TRBD1; v_call: TRBV19; cdr3_nt: TGTGCCAGTAGTATAGGGACAGGGGGAGGAGAGACCCAGTACTTC; cdr3_aa: CASSIGTGGGETQYF
j_call: TRBJ2-3; clone_size: NA; d_call: TRBD1; v_call: TRBV6-5; cdr3_nt: TGTGCCAGCAAACTAGACAGGGGAGAGGAAAATACGCAGTATTTT; cdr3_aa: CASKLDRGEENTQYF
j_call: TRBJ1-2; clone_size: NA; d_call: NA; v_call: TRBV2; cdr3_nt: TGTGCCAGCAGTGTGGCAGAGGCCTATGGCTACACCTTC; cdr3_aa: CASSVAEAYGYTF
j_call: TRBJ1-1; clone_size: NA; d_call: TRBD1; v_call: TRBV19; cdr3_nt: TGTGCCAGTAGTACCCGACAGGGGAACACTGAAGCTTTCTTT; cdr3_aa: CASSTRQGNTEAFF
j_call: TRBJ1-2; clone_size: once; d_call: NA; v_call: TRBV28; cdr3_nt: TGTGCCAGCAGTGTACAAGGGGCGGAAGATGGCTACACCTTC; cdr3_aa: CASSVQGAEDGYTF
j_call: TRBJ1-6; clone_size: NA; d_call: NA; v_call: TRBV3-1/TRBV3-2; cdr3_nt: TGTGCCAGCAGGTCGGGGTCCTATAATTCACCCCTCCACTTT; cdr3_aa: CASRSGSYNSPLHF
j_call: TRBJ1-6; clone_size: NA; d_call: NA; v_call: TRBV6-1; cdr3_nt: TGTGCCAGCAGTGAGCGGATGTTGTATTATAATTCACCCCTCCACTTT; cdr3_aa: CASSERMLYYNSPLHF
j_call: TRBJ2-2; clone_size: NA; d_call: TRBD2; v_call: TRBV7-3; cdr3_nt: TGTGCCAGCAGCTTAACAGGGACTACGAACACCGGGGAGCTGTTTTTT; cdr3_aa: CASSLTGTTNTGELFF
j_call: TRBJ2-1; clone_size: NA; d_call: TRBD2; v_call: TRBV7-7; cdr3_nt: TGTGCCAGCAGCTTACAGCCCCTTGACGGGGGGGACTCCTACAATGAGCAGTTCTTC; cdr3_aa: CASSLQPLDGGDSYNEQFF
j_call: TRBJ2-7; clone_size: once; d_call: TRBD2; v_call: TRBV6-4; cdr3_nt: TGTGCCAGCATTAGCGGGGGGGCGAGGCGGCAGTACTTC; cdr3_aa: CASISGGARRQYF
j_call: TRBJ2-1; clone_size: NA; d_call: NA; v_call: TRBV6-1; cdr3_nt: TGTGCCAGCAGTGAAGCGGTTGGCAGGGCTTCGGTGATACGGTTCTTC; cdr3_aa: CASSEAVGRASVIRFF
j_call: TRBJ1-6; clone_size: NA; d_call: TRBD1; v_call: TRBV5-4; cdr3_nt: TGTGCCAGCAGCTCCGGGACAGGGGTATATTCACCCCTCCACTTT; cdr3_aa: CASSSGTGVYSPLHF
j_call: TRBJ2-5; clone_size: NA; d_call: TRBD1; v_call: TRBV6-5; cdr3_nt: TGTGCCAGCAGTTACAAGGGACAGGATAAAGAGACCCAGTACTTC; cdr3_aa: CASSYKGQDKETQYF
j_call: TRBJ2-7; clone_size: NA; d_call: NA; v_call: TRBV27; cdr3_nt: TGTGCCAGCACCCAGGGTTACGAGCAGTACTTC; cdr3_aa: CASTQGYEQYF
j_call: TRBJ2-2; clone_size: NA; d_call: TRBD1; v_call: TRBV4-1; cdr3_nt: TGCGCCAGCGGTCGGCCGGGACAGGCGAACACCGGGGAGCTGTTTTTT; cdr3_aa: CASGRPGQANTGELFF
j_call: TRBJ1-6; clone_size: NA; d_call: NA; v_call: TRBV5-6; cdr3_nt: TGTGCCAGCAGCTTGCGACAGATAGGTTCACCCCTCCACTTT; cdr3_aa: CASSLRQIGSPLHF
j_call: TRBJ1-2; clone_size: NA; d_call: TRBD1; v_call: TRBV11-1; cdr3_nt: TGTGCCAGCAGCTCGGACAGGGGAGAAAACTATGGCTACACCTTC; cdr3_aa: CASSSDRGENYGYTF
j_call: TRBJ1-1; clone_size: NA; d_call: TRBD1; v_call: TRBV10-3; cdr3_nt: TGTGCCATCAGCCGGGACAGGGGCGTGAACACTGAAGCTTTCTTT; cdr3_aa: CAISRDRGVNTEAFF
j_call: TRBJ1-2; clone_size: few; d_call: NA; v_call: TRBV5-1; cdr3_nt: TGCGCCAGCAGCTTGTCTGCAGATAACTATGGCTACACCTTC; cdr3_aa: CASSLSADNYGYTF
j_call: TRBJ1-1; clone_size: NA; d_call: TRBD1; v_call: TRBV5-1; cdr3_nt: TGCGCCAGCAGCGACCTGACAGGGGAGAGAACTGAAGCTTTCTTT; cdr3_aa: CASSDLTGERTEAFF
j_call: TRBJ1-4; clone_size: NA; d_call: NA; v_call: TRBV5-3; cdr3_nt: TGTGCCAGAAGATTGAGCGGTTTTGAGGGTAATGAAAAACTGTTTTTT; cdr3_aa: CARRLSGFEGNEKLFF
j_call: TRBJ1-2; clone_size: NA; d_call: NA; v_call: TRBV9; cdr3_nt: TGTGCCAGCAGCGTCTATCCAGGGGAAACTTATGGCTACACCTTC; cdr3_aa: CASSVYPGETYGYTF
j_call: TRBJ2-5; clone_size: NA; d_call: TRBD2; v_call: TRBV3-1/TRBV3-2; cdr3_nt: TGTGCCAGCAGCCAAGCGGGGGGACAAGAGACCCAGTACTTC; cdr3_aa: CASSQAGGQETQYF
j_call: TRBJ2-3; clone_size: NA; d_call: NA; v_call: TRBV5-1; cdr3_nt: TGCGCCAGCGGGGCGGGGAACACAGATACGCAGTATTTT; cdr3_aa: CASGAGNTDTQYF
j_call: TRBJ1-6; clone_size: NA; d_call: NA; v_call: TRBV18; cdr3_nt: TGTGCCAGCTCACCAAGTGAGGTGAGGTCTTCACCCCTCCACTTT; cdr3_aa: CASSPSEVRSSPLHF
j_call: TRBJ2-2; clone_size: NA; d_call: NA; v_call: TRBV29-1; cdr3_nt: TGCAGCGCTTCAGAAAACACCGGGGAGCTGTTTTTT; cdr3_aa: CSASENTGELFF
j_call: TRBJ1-2; clone_size: NA; d_call: NA; v_call: TRBV2; cdr3_nt: TGTGCCAGCAGTTTCGGGTCTATCTACTATGGCTACACCTTC; cdr3_aa: CASSFGSIYYGYTF